This T cell receptor beta chain derives from a study of T cell responses to AZD1222 COVID-19 vaccine. Study-wide points: CD4 TCRs linked to vaccination spanned spike, dominating at 160-218 and 743-854. Receipt of two AZD1222 doses was followed by a rise in Spike-specific TCR breadth and depth.

TCRdb keeps only in-frame clones here, not all; method: immunoSEQ multiplex PCR. This table has around 150,000 clones, approximately 91% appearing once. A remark on this clone: Its cognate antigen is unknown.

This material consisted of peripheral blood, taken 28 days after the second AZD1222 dose. The TCR sequence derives from an adult who received the AZD1222 COVID-19 vaccine.

Here the CDR3 DNA reads TGTGCCAGCAGCGCGTGGGGCTACGAGCAGTACTTC. It is translated as CASSAWGYEQYF. The V call is TRBV7-9, the J call TRBJ2-7; D is unclear. Germline V gene sequence: CDR1 SEHNR, CDR2 FQNEAQ (reference sequence). This CDR3 comprises 12 residues. Trimming removed 5 bases from V and 3 bases from J, with 8 bases in between.